These T cell receptor beta chains were read from a single sample in a study of blood T cell repertoires in COVID-19. TCRdb's table, derived via immunoSEQ multiplex PCR, lists solely in-frame clones and lacks some. The sample has nearly 70,000 clones, approximately 88% seen once; the top ten hold about 6.4%. The sample comprised peripheral blood. The receptors here all came from a woman in her seventies with acute or convalescent COVID-19. Each CDR3 is given with its conserved first and last residue. D genes are given only for firm matches. Where a row states a size, it is once, few, many or the class of an expanded clone; other rows omit it.

TRBJ2-4 | TRBV4-1 | TRBD1 | - | TGCGCCAGCAAAGACAGGGACCCCTCGGAGGACATTCAGTACTTC | CASKDRDPSEDIQYF
TRBJ1-1 | TRBV7-9 | - | - | TGTGCCAGCAGCTTAGGAGGGCGATGGACAGCGAACACTGAAGCTTTCTTT | CASSLGGRWTANTEAFF
TRBJ1-6 | TRBV15 | - | - | TGTGCCACCAGCAGAGATGTTGGGAGTCATAATTCACCCCTCCACTTT | CATSRDVGSHNSPLHF
TRBJ1-6 | TRBV27 | - | - | TGTGCCAGCAGCTTGAGGGAGGATAATTCACCCCTCCACTTT | CASSLREDNSPLHF
TRBJ1-2 | TRBV6-5 | TRBD1 | - | TGTGCCAGCAGTTTGACAGGGAACGCTAACTATGGCTACACCTTC | CASSLTGNANYGYTF
TRBJ1-4 | TRBV15 | TRBD1 | once | TGTGCCACCAGCTACGGGACAGGGGGTCGAAATGAAAAACTGTTTTTT | CATSYGTGGRNEKLFF
TRBJ1-1 | TRBV3-1/TRBV3-2 | - | - | TGTGCCAGCAGCTCCCTTGAGGGGGACACTGAAGCTTTCTTT | CASSSLEGDTEAFF
TRBJ1-2 | TRBV5-1 | - | - | TGCGCCAGCAGCTCGGACATCTACTATGGCTACACCTTC | CASSSDIYYGYTF
TRBJ1-2 | TRBV12-3/TRBV12-4 | - | - | TGTGCCAGCAGTTTAACACGGAGCTATGGCTACACCTTC | CASSLTRSYGYTF
TRBJ1-5 | TRBV28 | - | - | TGTGCCAGCAGTTCGCCCACAGGGAATGGTAATCAGCCCCAGCATTTT | CASSSPTGNGNQPQHF
TRBJ2-2 | TRBV19 | - | once | TGTGCCAGTAGTATAAGGTGGCAGGGGAGCGGGGAGCTGTTTTTT | CASSIRWQGSGELFF
TRBJ2-3 | TRBV2 | TRBD2 | - | TGTGCCAGCAGTGCGAGGCGGGGGGTCACAGATACGCAGTATTTT | CASSARRGVTDTQYF
TRBJ1-1 | TRBV5-1 | TRBD1 | - | TGCGCCAGCAGCTTGACGGACAGGGAAGCTTTCTTT | CASSLTDREAFF
TRBJ1-2 | TRBV7-9 | - | - | TGTGCCAGCAGCTTAGCAGGCAGGGAGGAGGGCTACACCTTC | CASSLAGREEGYTF
TRBJ2-7 | TRBV10-3 | TRBD1 | - | TGTGCCATCAGTGGGGGACAGGGGAGGGTCTACGAGCAGTACTTC | CAISGGQGRVYEQYF
TRBJ1-2 | TRBV7-2 | - | - | TGTGCCAGCAGCTTAGACCCAGGGAAGCACTACACCTTC | CASSLDPGKHYTF
TRBJ2-7 | TRBV9 | TRBD1 | - | TGTGCCAGCAGCGTAGGACAGGGGCTGACCTACGAGCAGTACTTC | CASSVGQGLTYEQYF
TRBJ1-2 | TRBV6-5 | - | - | TGTGCCAGCACCCCAGAGGGGACTTACTATGGCTACACCTTC | CASTPEGTYYGYTF
TRBJ2-1 | TRBV6-5 | TRBD2 | - | TGTGCCAGCAGGACAAGCGGGACCCGCAATGAGCAGTTCTTC | CASRTSGTRNEQFF
TRBJ1-2 | TRBV9 | - | - | TGTGCCAGCAGTGTAGCTCCAGGGCTGAACTATGGCTACACCTTC | CASSVAPGLNYGYTF
TRBJ1-1 | TRBV19 | - | - | TGTGCCAGTAAGGACTACCAGGGAATGAACACTGAAGCTTTCTTT | CASKDYQGMNTEAFF
TRBJ2-7 | TRBV6-5 | - | - | TGTGCCAGCAGTTGGGTCAGGGAAAGGAGCGAGCAGTACTTC | CASSWVRERSEQYF